The rows below give T cell receptor beta chains drawn from one sample of a study of blood T cells in healthy people across ages. Each CDR3 protein gets one entry after TCRdb re-called the 5' RACE reads with MiXCR. The sample yields almost 300,000 distinct CDR3 sequences, 25% to 30% seen once. Sequencing used blood. The receptors derive from a woman between 65 and 79 years old in good health. Both conserved end residues are part of each CDR3.

v_call	cdr3_aa
TRBV20-1	CSARGGWYQETQYF
TRBV5-8	CASRIGESIGLFQETQYF
TRBV9	CASSPTWASGIAGELFF
TRBV27	CASMGEETQYF
TRBV5-1	CASLEDSQNTQYF
TRBV11-2	CASSLEGGSGETQYF
TRBV28	CASSFGRPVASKETQYF
TRBV12-3/TRBV12-4	CASSLTGHQETQYF
TRBV3-1	CASSQGSFEQFF
TRBV12-3/TRBV12-4	CASSSRGPSGPGTQYF
TRBV6-2/TRBV6-3	CASSSPGRGYEQYF
TRBV20-1	CSARDSVRSYNEQFF
TRBV6-1	CAGHPGTGAPEGYTF
TRBV6-1	CASSELTSVVAEVQETQYF
TRBV7-8	CASSLLGGSNQPQHF
TRBV18	CASSKLDSGQGYNEQFF
TRBV12-3/TRBV12-4	CASSGTAYGYTF
TRBV28	CASSLFAGDLSDTQYF
TRBV7-8	CASSLTVQQNTGAFF
TRBV29-1	CSVDQVMGETQYF
TRBV28	CASSSGGATTYEQYF
TRBV6-1	CATEGRGTGELFF
TRBV18	CASSPRHPDSGANVLTF
TRBV3-1	CASSQQQGYNEQFF
TRBV5-1	CASSLGYVDNEQFF
TRBV27	CASSGGAIIEQYF
TRBV2	CASSTPGRRAYNEQFF
TRBV20-1	CSAPRTGADTQYF
TRBV29-1	CSVPNPIRELAGAGDNEQFF
TRBV28	CASSSQGISSYEQYF
TRBV29-1	CSVVGRARSNEQFF
TRBV28	CASSSPSGDLGHEQYF
TRBV19	CASSMSLSNEQFF
TRBV7-8	CASSLVEGEGETQYF
TRBV29-1	CSVPARGSNTEAFF
TRBV20-1	CSARDVLASIF
TRBV6-1	CASSEQGNHEQYF
TRBV27	CASSFRGGGYGYTF
TRBV28	CASSQRQGGTEAFF
TRBV5-1	CASSLGASAQETQYF
TRBV20-1	CSATASGSYNEQFF
TRBV9	CASSPETQLYEQYF
TRBV20-1	CSASRVGEQFF